This record looks at one TCR beta chain sequence and its context. This sample stems from a study of cytomegalovirus exposure and HLA in healthy donors. CDR3 length: 13 residues. The ends were cut back, 11 bases at V and 0 bases at J, with 13 bases in the middle. Per germline, CDR1 MDHEN and CDR2 SYDVKM. Researchers ran the PCR with 60 Vbeta and 13 Jbeta primers. The protocol was immunoSEQ multiplex PCR, while the TCRdb copy is restricted to in-frame clones and leaves out a portion. Counted here are 100,000 to 150,000 clones, approximately 78% occurring once; the ten biggest clones make up approximately 2.9%.

The sample was PBMCs. The chain combines TRBV28 with TRBJ1-1; tentative D call: TRBD1 (5 bases). This TCR was recovered from a human donor in good health. Written as DNA, the CDR3 is TGTGCCTCAGGGCCGGGTCTGAACACTGAAGCTTTCTTT. Translation: CASGPGLNTEAFF.